This T cell receptor (beta chain) was captured in a study of PD-1 blockade in classical Hodgkin lymphoma. Findings and caveats of the study: While CD8+ TCR diversity did not rise significantly by C4D1, CD4+ TCR diversity did. Newly diagnosed patients were said to have less baseline TCR diversity than healthy donors did.

Trimming took off 1 base at V and 2 bases at J, with 8 bases between the two ends. CDR1 and CDR2 from the germline V gene are LGHNT and FRNRAP. The CDR3 runs to 14 residues. Profiling relied on immunoSEQ multiplex PCR, and the TCRdb table lists in-frame clones only, not all of them. Altogether some 110,000 clones are present, more than 70% being singletons, with the ten largest covering roughly 19%. Time point specified: cycle 4 day 1 (C4D1), after six to seven weeks of nivolumab. Every patient was affected by relapse after autologous stem cell transplantation, while exposure to brentuximab vedotin was not uniform. Best responses were complete response, partial response or progressive disease. This clone appeared a few times. What it binds is not known.

The sequence was obtained from a human donor with classical Hodgkin lymphoma. The rearrangement joins TRBV12-5 to TRBJ1-1, with D possibly being TRBD1 (5 bases). Here the sequenced sample was peripheral blood mononuclear cells (PBMCs), taken before the fourth cycle of nivolumab. This CDR3 reads CASGLEGINTEAFF. The CDR3 region has the DNA TGTGCTAGTGGTTTGGAGGGGATCAACACTGAAGCTTTCTTT. Together with reference TRBV12-5 and TRBJ1-1, the CDR3 gives the full variable domain: DARVTQTPRHKVTEMGQEVTMRCQPILGHNTVFWYRQTMMQGLELLAYFRNRAPLDDSGMPKDRFSAEMPDATLATLKIQPSEPRDSAVYFCASGLEGINTEAFFGQGTRLTVV.